This T cell receptor (beta chain) was captured by sequencing in a study of T cells in Graves' hyperthyroidism and ophthalmopathy. This clonotype was seen many times. RNA transcripts served as the template for amplifying TCR beta CDR3 regions. First-round RT-PCR with HTBI primers amplified the TCR CDR3 region. TCRdb redid the calling of the multiplex PCR reads with MiXCR, one entry per CDR3 protein. The repertoire holds under 400,000 distinct CDR3 sequences, 15% seen once, with under 25% in the top ten. This receptor was taken from a woman aged 55-70 years with Graves' ophthalmopathy. Sequences were obtained from blood.

The CDR3 loop is CASGLGQGPYNEQFF. CDR3 DNA sequence: TGTGCTAGTGGTCTGGGACAGGGTCCCTACAATGAGCAGTTCTTC. The genes are TRBV12-5 and TRBJ2-1; TRBD1 aligns across 9 bases. V dropped 5 bases and J dropped 2; count of bases not matched to a gene: 4. Germline assignment: CDR1 LGHNT and CDR2 FRNRAP. CDR3 length: 15 residues.